The 29 T cell receptor beta chains reported below all come from one sample, sequenced in a study of lymphopenia after photon versus proton radiotherapy. The data were produced by immunoSEQ multiplex PCR, yet TCRdb's version contains in-frame clones alone and is incomplete. The table lists more than 70,000 clones, about four fifths of them singletons. The sequenced sample was peripheral blood, obtained from a patient treated with proton-based radiotherapy. The origin of the receptors is a man in his 60s with pancreatic cancer.

The CDR3 protein is CASSSGPGPQHF. CDR3 nucleotides: TGTGCCAGCAGCTCCGGTCCCGGGCCCCAGCATTTT. The chain links TRBV28 to TRBJ1-5; D is unresolved. V dropped 6 bases and J dropped 9 bases, with 12 bases sitting between them. CDR1 and CDR2 from the germline V gene are MDHEN and SYDVKM. This CDR3 is 12 amino acids long.

This clone was found once. The chain carries TRBV7-6 and TRBJ1-5, with TRBD1 matching 7 bases. The J segment lost 0 bases and the V segment lost 1 base, leaving 6 bases of the junction unmatched. The CDR3 spans 17 residues. From germline, CDR1 is SGHVS and CDR2 FNYEAQ. CDR3 protein: CASSLGAGTASNQPQHF. The CDR3 bases are TGTGCCAGCAGCTTAGGGGCAGGGACAGCTAGCAATCAGCCCCAGCATTTT.

V gene TRBV2 combines with J gene TRBJ1-5; D gene ambiguous. V was trimmed by 2 bases and J by 2 bases, leaving 13 bases between them. The CDR3 runs 16 residues. Germline loops: CDR1 SNHLY, CDR2 FYNNEI. The CDR3 DNA is TGTGCCAGCAGTGAACCGGGCCTACGTGGCAATCAGCCCCAGCATTTT. Translated: CASSEPGLRGNQPQHF.

The CDR3 loop is CASSLEDRYEQYF. The DNA for the CDR3 is TGTGCCAGCAGCCTAGAGGACAGATACGAGCAGTACTTC. The gene calls are TRBV6-1 and TRBJ2-7; weak D call: TRBD1 (6 bases). There are 13 residues in the CDR3. Trimming took off 6 bases at V and 4 bases at J, with 13 bases between the two ends. Germline values: CDR1 MNHNS, CDR2 SASEGT.

This clone was detected only once. The genes are TRBV9 and TRBJ2-7; 8 nucleotides line up with TRBD1. This CDR3 has 16 residues. Germline lookup yields CDR1 SGDLS and CDR2 YYNGEE. The ends lost 0 bases at V and 1 base at J; junction bases unmatched: 6. CDR3 coding DNA: TGTGCCAGCAGCGTAGAGGACAGGGCCCCTTCCTACGAGCAGTACTTC. Protein: CASSVEDRAPSYEQYF.

The V gene is TRBV19, the J gene TRBJ2-5, with 11 nucleotides matching TRBD1. The CDR3 is 16 amino acids. Germline CDR1 reads LNHDA; CDR2 reads SQIVND (reference sequence). The trim removed 1 base at V and 5 bases at J, leaving 6 bases unmatched. The CDR3 DNA is TGTGCCAGTAGTATAGGGACAGGGGGCGACCGGGAGACCCAGTACTTC. Residues: CASSIGTGGDRETQYF.

This rearrangement joins TRBV18 to TRBJ1-1; perhaps TRBD1 as D (6 bases). Deletions cut 3 bases from V and 7 bases from J, with 15 bases between. Germline CDR1 and CDR2: KGHSH and LQKENI. CDR3 length: 14 amino acids. CDR3 DNA: TGTGCCAGCTCACCCATACAGGGAATCGGTGAAGCTTTCTTT. Amino acid sequence: CASSPIQGIGEAFF.

The chain has TRBV19 and TRBJ2-2; D is unclear. The V gene's germline CDR1 is LNHDA and CDR2 SQIVND (reference sequence). V gave up 1 base and J gave up 0 bases, with 6 bases separating them. CDR3 length: 15 residues. This CDR3 reads CASSIGGSNTGELFF. CDR3 coding DNA: TGTGCCAGTAGTATAGGTGGGTCGAACACCGGGGAGCTGTTTTTT.

V is TRBV5-1 and J is TRBJ2-5; TRBD1 matches 9 bases. V shed 4 bases and J 5 bases; nucleotides not matched to a gene: 6. This CDR3 spans 14 amino acids. In germline, CDR1 is SGHRS, CDR2 YFSETQ. The CDR3 bases are TGCGCCAGCAGCCTACAGGGGGCGCGGGAGACCCAGTACTTC. Translated, it gives CASSLQGARETQYF.

In its sample, this clone was seen once. This rearrangement joins TRBV5-6 to TRBJ1-1; the match to TRBD1 covers 9 bases. The germline V gene encodes CDR1 SGHDT and CDR2 YYEEEE. V was clipped by 0 bases and J by 5 bases; unmatched bases: 2. This CDR3 comprises 14 residues. In nucleotides, the CDR3 is TGTGCCAGCAGCTTGGACAGGGGGCGGACTGAAGCTTTCTTT. Translation gives CASSLDRGRTEAFF.

In this sample, this clone turned up once. The V call is TRBV28, the J call TRBJ1-1; D is perhaps TRBD1 (5 bases). The CDR3 runs 14 residues. Germline CDR1 is MDHEN and CDR2 is SYDVKM. Deletions cut 8 bases from V and 6 bases from J, with 19 bases between. In nucleotides, the CDR3 is TGTGCCAGCGGACCACCGGGGCAACAACCTGAAGCTTTCTTT. Encoded protein: CASGPPGQQPEAFF.

This chain joins TRBV30 and TRBJ2-2; D is undetermined. CDR1 is GTSNPN, CDR2 SVGIG, per germline (reference sequence). This CDR3 spans 14 amino acids. The ends were cut back, 0 bases at V and 4 bases at J, with 9 bases in the middle. The DNA of the CDR3 is TGTGCCTGGAGTGTACTGTGGAGCACCGGGGAGCTGTTTTTT. Its protein is CAWSVLWSTGELFF.

This chain joins TRBV14 and TRBJ2-3; 7 nucleotides line up with TRBD1. This CDR3 has 16 amino acids. V gave up 1 base and J gave up 5 bases; unmatched junction bases: 9. The germline V gene encodes CDR1 SGHDN and CDR2 FVKESK. The CDR3 DNA reads TGTGCCAGCAGCCAAGTCGGTCAGGGGGTTGGAGATACGCAGTATTTT. The encoded protein is CASSQVGQGVGDTQYF.

V and J are TRBV30 and TRBJ1-1; D may be TRBD1 (5 bases). The germline CDR1 and CDR2 sequences are GTSNPN and SVGIG (reference sequence). The CDR3 totals 13 residues. V dropped 4 bases and J dropped 3 bases, with 12 bases sitting between them. The CDR3 nucleotides are TGTGCCTGGACAAGGGGAGGGTACACTGAAGCTTTCTTT. It translates to CAWTRGGYTEAFF.

V usage is TRBV5-6 and J usage is TRBJ2-1, with 8 bases matching TRBD1. Germline lookup yields CDR1 SGHDT and CDR2 YYEEEE. The junction had 14 bases not matched to a gene; V was cut back by 2 bases and J by 10 bases. This CDR3 has 16 residues. In nucleotides, the CDR3 is TGTGCCAGCAGCTTCATATTACAGGGGGATAATTGGGAGCAGTTCTTC. This codes for CASSFILQGDNWEQFF.

The genes are TRBV7-2 and TRBJ2-7; TRBD2 might be the D (6 bases). Trimming pared 6 bases from V and 6 bases from J, leaving 21 bases between. The CDR3 is 15 amino acids. Germline V lookup: CDR1 SGHTA, CDR2 FQGNSA. CDR3 loop: CASRKRRAEGLEQYF. DNA of the CDR3: TGTGCCAGCAGAAAAAGGCGAGCGGAGGGGCTCGAGCAGTACTTC.

As concerns this clone: The same CDR3 is also encoded by other DNA sequences in this sample. CDR3 residues: CASSLEETQYF. DNA of the CDR3: TGCGCCAGCAGCTTGGAGGAGACCCAGTACTTC. The gene calls are TRBV5-1 and TRBJ2-5, with D unresolved. This CDR3 is 11 amino acids long. Germline values: CDR1 SGHRS, CDR2 YFSETQ. V was trimmed by 0 bases and J by 5 bases, leaving 2 bases between them.

The V call is TRBV5-1, the J call TRBJ1-2; no firm D call. Germline-derived CDR1 and CDR2 are SGHRS and YFSETQ. Trimming cost V 0 bases and J 4 bases, with 13 bases left between them. The CDR3 sequence is 15 residues long. The CDR3 coding sequence is TGCGCCAGCAGCTTGGCGCAGGTCTATGGCTATGGCTACACCTTC. This gives the protein CASSLAQVYGYGYTF.

There are a few counts of this clone. In DNA form, the CDR3 reads TGTGCCAGCAGCGAATCCCAGGGGGCGCTCATTGGCTACACCTTC. Its translation: CASSESQGALIGYTF. The chain uses TRBV7-2 and TRBJ1-2; TRBD1 matches 8 bases. The germline V gene has CDR1 SGHTA and CDR2 FQGNSA. The CDR3 is made up of 15 amino acids. J gave up 7 bases and V 5 bases, and 12 bases lay outside the gene matches.

This rearrangement joins TRBV5-1 to TRBJ2-6; tentatively, D is TRBD1 (6 bases). Trimming took off 4 bases at V and 0 bases at J, with 11 bases between the two ends. Germline CDR1 reads SGHRS; CDR2 reads YFSETQ. CDR3 size: 16 residues. Here the CDR3 reads CASSTGLISGANVLTF. The DNA of the CDR3 is TGCGCCAGCAGCACAGGGCTAATCTCTGGGGCCAACGTCCTGACTTTC.

The chain has TRBV5-6 and TRBJ1-1; D gene ambiguous. From germline, CDR1 is SGHDT and CDR2 YYEEEE. V was trimmed by 6 bases and J by 1 base, leaving 22 bases between them. The CDR3 consists of 17 residues. CDR3 bases: TGTGCCAGCACGCACTTCCGGGTGGTAGATAGGAACACTGAAGCTTTCTTT. It codes for CASTHFRVVDRNTEAFF.

The gene calls are TRBV9 and TRBJ2-7, with D perhaps TRBD1 (6 bases). Trimming took 0 bases from V and 2 from J, leaving 9 bases between them. The CDR3 totals 14 residues. Per the germline V gene, CDR1 is SGDLS and CDR2 is YYNGEE. CDR3 sequence (DNA): TGTGCCAGCAGCGTAGATGGGACAACCTACGAGCAGTACTTC. The encoded protein is CASSVDGTTYEQYF.

V is TRBV5-1 and J is TRBJ2-7; possibly TRBD1 for D (6 bases). The V end lost 3 bases, the J end lost 2 bases, and 12 bases lay between the germline ends. The CDR3 spans 14 residues. Germline CDR1 and CDR2: SGHRS and YFSETQ. CDR3 residues: CASSWGTPTYEQYF. The CDR3 DNA is TGCGCCAGCAGCTGGGGGACACCGACCTACGAGCAGTACTTC.

The chain joins TRBV13 to TRBJ1-5; D not resolved. V was shortened by 5 bases and J by 6 bases, with 8 bases between the two germline ends. The CDR3 consists of 12 residues. Germline V gene lookup returns CDR1 PRHDT and CDR2 FYEKMQ (reference sequence). CDR3 nucleotides: TGTGCCAGCAGCGAAAAGGGTCAGCCCCAGCATTTT. Residues: CASSEKGQPQHF.

This clone was seen a handful of times. The chain links TRBV28 to TRBJ2-7; 9 bases agree with TRBD1. The junction had 7 bases not matched to a gene; V was cut back by 6 bases and J by 7 bases. The CDR3 has 13 amino acids. Germline V CDR1 and CDR2: MDHEN, SYDVKM. The CDR3 DNA follows: TGTGCCAGCAGCCCAAGGACAGGGGAGGAGCAGTACTTC. Encoded protein: CASSPRTGEEQYF.

V gene TRBV7-9 combines with J gene TRBJ1-4; no clear D gene. V was trimmed by 2 bases and J by 7 bases, leaving 14 bases between them. Germline CDR1 reads SEHNR; CDR2 reads FQNEAQ (reference sequence). There are 15 residues in the CDR3. The CDR3 region has the DNA TGTGCCAGCAGCTTAACTACGGGGTCTGGTGAAAAACTGTTTTTT. It specifies CASSLTTGSGEKLFF.

This clone came up once. The chain uses TRBV5-6 and TRBJ2-7; 9 nucleotides agree with TRBD1. After removal of 4 bases from V and 6 bases from J, the junction contained 5 bases not matched to a gene. The CDR3 is 13 residues long. Germline values: CDR1 SGHDT, CDR2 YYEEEE. The CDR3 spells CASSRTGEGEQYF. As DNA, the CDR3 is TGTGCCAGCAGCCGGACAGGGGAAGGCGAGCAGTACTTC.

This sequence joins TRBV6-4 and TRBJ2-7; 8 bases agree with TRBD2. The germline V gene has CDR1 MRHNA and CDR2 SNTAGT. The V and J ends lost 5 bases and 0 bases, in that order; junction bases with no gene match: 15. CDR3 length equals 18 residues. CDR3 protein: CASSSKLLAGSPSYEQYF. The CDR3 region has the DNA TGTGCCAGCAGTTCGAAGCTTTTAGCGGGGAGCCCCTCCTACGAGCAGTACTTC.

The chain is built from TRBV11-1 and TRBJ2-7, with D tentatively TRBD1 (6 bases). The germline CDR1 and CDR2 sequences are SGHAT and FQDESV (reference sequence). The germline V and J ends were trimmed by 3 bases and 5 bases, with 14 bases remaining between them. This CDR3 spans 14 amino acids. The CDR3 is CASSLKQGFHEQYF. The CDR3 DNA reads as TGTGCCAGCAGCTTGAAGCAGGGGTTCCACGAGCAGTACTTC.